This T cell receptor (beta chain) was recovered during a study of cytomegalovirus exposure and HLA in healthy donors. Looked up from germline, CDR1 is SEHNR and CDR2 is FQNEAQ (reference sequence). CDR3 length: 16 residues. V lost 4 bases and J 3 bases, leaving 17 bases between the germline ends. Use of 60 Vbeta and 13 Jbeta primers characterized the PCR. The assay was immunoSEQ multiplex PCR, and TCRdb's table has in-frame clones only and misses some. The sample includes roughly 60,000 clones, 65% to 90% of them seen just once. The gene calls are TRBV7-9 and TRBJ2-3, with D tentatively TRBD1 (6 bases). This TCR was sampled from a man aged 25 to 45 in good health and CMV-seronegative. Specimen: PBMCs. The CDR3 DNA is TGTGCCAGCAGCTCTTATACAGGCACAGGGACAGATACGCAGTATTTT. This encodes CASSSYTGTGTDTQYF.